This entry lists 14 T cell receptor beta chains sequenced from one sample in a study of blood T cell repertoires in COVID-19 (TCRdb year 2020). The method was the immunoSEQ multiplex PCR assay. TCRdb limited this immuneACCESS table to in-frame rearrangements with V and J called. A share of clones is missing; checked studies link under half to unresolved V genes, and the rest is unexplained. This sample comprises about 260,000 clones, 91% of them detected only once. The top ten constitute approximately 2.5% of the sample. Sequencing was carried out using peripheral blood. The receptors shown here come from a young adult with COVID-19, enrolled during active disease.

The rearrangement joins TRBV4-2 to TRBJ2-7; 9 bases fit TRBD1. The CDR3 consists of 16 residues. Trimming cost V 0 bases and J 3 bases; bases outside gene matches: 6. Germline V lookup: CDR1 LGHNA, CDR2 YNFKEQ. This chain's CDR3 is CASSQDLQGAFYEQYF. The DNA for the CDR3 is TGTGCCAGCAGCCAAGATCTACAGGGGGCCTTCTACGAGCAGTACTTC.

The CDR3 DNA is TGTGCCAGCAGCTGGACATATAATTCACCCCTCCACTTT. Translation: CASSWTYNSPLHF. This rearrangement joins TRBV7-8 to TRBJ1-6; a weak D match, TRBD1 (5 bases). The CDR3 covers 13 residues. CDR1 and CDR2 from the germline V gene are SGHVS and FQNEAQ. V was shortened by 4 bases and J by 4 bases, with 5 bases between the two germline ends.

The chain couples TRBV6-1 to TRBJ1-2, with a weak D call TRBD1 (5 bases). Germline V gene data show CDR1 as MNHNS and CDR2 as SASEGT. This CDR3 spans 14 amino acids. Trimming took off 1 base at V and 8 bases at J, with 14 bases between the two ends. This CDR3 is CASSEDLTVYGYTF. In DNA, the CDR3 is TGTGCCAGCAGTGAAGACTTGACAGTATACGGCTACACCTTC.

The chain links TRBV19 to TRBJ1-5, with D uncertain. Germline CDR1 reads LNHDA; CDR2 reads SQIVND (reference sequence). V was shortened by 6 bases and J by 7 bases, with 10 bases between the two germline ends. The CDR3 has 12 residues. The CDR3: CASSWTGQPQHF. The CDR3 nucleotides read TGTGCCAGTAGCTGGACGGGGCAGCCCCAGCATTTT.

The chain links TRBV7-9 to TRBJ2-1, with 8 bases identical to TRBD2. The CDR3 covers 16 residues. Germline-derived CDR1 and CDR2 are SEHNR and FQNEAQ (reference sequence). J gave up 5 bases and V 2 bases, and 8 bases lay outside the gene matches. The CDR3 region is CASSLRVLAVHNEQFF. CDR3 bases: TGTGCCAGCAGCTTAAGGGTACTAGCGGTACACAATGAGCAGTTCTTC.

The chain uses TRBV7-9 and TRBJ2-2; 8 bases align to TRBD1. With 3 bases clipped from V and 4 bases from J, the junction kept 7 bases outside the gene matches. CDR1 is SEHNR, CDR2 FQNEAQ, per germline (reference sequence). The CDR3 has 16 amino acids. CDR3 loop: CASSFWTGPTTGELFF. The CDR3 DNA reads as TGTGCCAGCAGCTTCTGGACAGGGCCGACCACCGGGGAGCTGTTTTTT. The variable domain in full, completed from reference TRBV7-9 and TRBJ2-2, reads DTGVSQNPRHKITKRGQNVTFRCDPISEHNRLYWYRQTLGQGPEFLTYFQNEAQLEKSRLLSDRFSAERPKGSFSTLEIQRTEQGDSAMYLCASSFWTGPTTGELFFGEGSRLTVL.

The CDR3 spells CASSDPGDEKLFF. The CDR3 DNA sequence: TGTGCCAGCAGTGACCCAGGGGATGAAAAACTGTTTTTT. The chain carries TRBV25-1 and TRBJ1-4; tentative D call: TRBD1 (6 bases). Trimming left V 3 bases short and J 6 bases short, with 8 bases between. This CDR3 region has 13 residues. The V gene's germline CDR1 is MGHDK and CDR2 SYGVNS. Combining the CDR3 with reference TRBV25-1 and TRBJ1-4 gives the whole variable domain EADIYQTPRYLVIGTGKKITLECSQTMGHDKMYWYQQDPGMELHLIHYSYGVNSTEKGDLSSESTVSRIRTEHFPLTLESARPSHTSQYLCASSDPGDEKLFFGSGTQLSVL.

The DNA of the CDR3 is TGTGCCAGCAGTTTTAGCGGGAGGTACGAGCAGTACTTC. Protein: CASSFSGRYEQYF. The rearrangement uses TRBV6-2 or TRBV6-3 and TRBJ2-7; TRBD2 aligns across 10 bases. Losses at the gene ends were 4 bases for V and 4 bases for J; bases not matched to a gene: 1. In germline, CDR1 is MNHEY, CDR2 SVGEGT. The CDR3 spans 13 residues.

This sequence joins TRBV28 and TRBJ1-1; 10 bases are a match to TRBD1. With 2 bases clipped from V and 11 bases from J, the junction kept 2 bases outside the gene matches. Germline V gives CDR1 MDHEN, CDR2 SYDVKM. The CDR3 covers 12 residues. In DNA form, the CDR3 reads TGTGCCAGCAGTTTACGGACAGGGGGGGCTTTCTTT. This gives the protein CASSLRTGGAFF.

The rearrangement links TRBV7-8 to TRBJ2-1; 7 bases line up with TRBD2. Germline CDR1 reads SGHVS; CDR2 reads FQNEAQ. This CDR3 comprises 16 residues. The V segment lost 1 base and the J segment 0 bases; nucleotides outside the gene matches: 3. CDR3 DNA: TGTGCCAGCAGCTTAGAAGCGGGGAGCTCCTACAATGAGCAGTTCTTC. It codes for CASSLEAGSSYNEQFF. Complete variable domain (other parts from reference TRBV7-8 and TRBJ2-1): GAGVSQSPRYKVAKRGQDVALRCDPISGHVSLFWYQQALGQGPEFLTYFQNEAQLDKSGLPSDRFFAERPEGSVSTLKIQRTQQEDSAVYLCASSLEAGSSYNEQFFGPGTRLTVL.

The CDR3 nucleotides read TGTGCCAGCAGCCCCCCGGGACAGGGGGCCTACGAGCAGTACTTC. Translating gives CASSPPGQGAYEQYF. This chain uses TRBV5-4 with TRBJ2-7; 11 bases are shared with TRBD1. Germline trimming cut 4 bases from V and 2 bases from J; bases unmatched to any gene: 5. CDR1 and CDR2 from the germline V gene are SGHNT and YYREEE (reference sequence). The CDR3 is made up of 15 amino acids.

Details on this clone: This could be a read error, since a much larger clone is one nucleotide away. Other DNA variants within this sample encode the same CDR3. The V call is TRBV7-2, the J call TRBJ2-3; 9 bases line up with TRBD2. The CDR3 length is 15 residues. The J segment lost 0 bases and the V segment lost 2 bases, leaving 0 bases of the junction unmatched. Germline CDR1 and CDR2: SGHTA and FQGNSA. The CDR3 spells CASSLTSGSTDTQYF. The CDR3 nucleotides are TGTGCCAGCAGCTTAACTAGCGGGAGCACAGATACGCAGTATTTT.

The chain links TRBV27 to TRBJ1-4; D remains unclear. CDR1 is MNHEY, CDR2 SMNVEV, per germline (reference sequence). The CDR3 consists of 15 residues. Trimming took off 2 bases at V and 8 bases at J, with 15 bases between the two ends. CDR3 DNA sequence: TGTGCCAGCAGTTTAGGTCGGTCCGTGGGCGAAAAACTGTTTTTT. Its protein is CASSLGRSVGEKLFF.

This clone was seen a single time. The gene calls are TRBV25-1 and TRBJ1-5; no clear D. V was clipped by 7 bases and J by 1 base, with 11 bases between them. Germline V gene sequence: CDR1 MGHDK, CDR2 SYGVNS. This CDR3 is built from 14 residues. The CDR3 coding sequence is TGTGCCAGCAACGGAGGGATGAGCAATCAGCCCCAGCATTTT. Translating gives CASNGGMSNQPQHF.